This TCR beta chain was captured in a study of T cell changes during pregnancy in multiple sclerosis. This clone was observed a single time. This CDR3 has 14 residues. Germline V gives CDR1 SGHVS, CDR2 FQNEAQ. J gave up 10 bases and V 1 base, and 7 bases lay outside the gene matches. Clones were read by immunoSEQ multiplex PCR, and TCRdb kept only the in-frame ones, dropping some. The table lists around 40,000 clones, roughly nine tenths of them singletons. The sequencing used CD4+ T cells from peripheral blood mononuclear cells, collected after pregnancy. The V call is TRBV7-8, the J call TRBJ2-1; 7 bases are a match to TRBD2. The sequence came from a female donor in good health, enrolled as a control in a pregnancy study. CDR3 sequence: CASSLELAAGEQFF. The DNA of the CDR3 is TGTGCCAGCAGCTTAGAGTTGGCAGCGGGAGAGCAGTTCTTC.